The TCR beta chain described here comes from a study of metastatic and nonmetastatic thyroid tumors. Turning to the study itself: Repertoire data that came from the blood and tumor or nodule tissue of malignant and benign thyroid patients were compared. Whole-study results and caveats: Malignant tumors reportedly showed significantly higher TCR beta diversity than benign nodules in both blood and tumor.

All patients were treatment-naive before thyroid surgery. As handled by the study authors: In papillary thyroid cancer, a distant-metastasis classifier was built using CDR3 differences across clinicopathological groups. TCRdb re-analyzed the PCR reads using MiXCR. For this entry, the V and J calls and clone size follow TCRdb and not the study's own pipeline. Among over 15,000 clones listed, around 28% were seen once. Per the germline V gene, CDR1 is MNHNS and CDR2 is SASEGT. This CDR3 comprises 13 residues. The V end was cut by 9 bases, the J end by 7 bases, with 16 bases between. This clone was observed at least ten times. Its antigen is not known.

This TCR was sampled from a male donor with papillary thyroid cancer or a benign thyroid nodule (not recorded which). Some clones in this sample may be carry-over from other donors' samples. Sample: tumor tissue. The chain carries TRBV6-1 and TRBJ2-1; D is unresolved. The CDR3 DNA reads as TGTGCCAGTCAGGTGTACTCGTCTAATGAGCAGTTCTTC. Translating gives CASQVYSSNEQFF.